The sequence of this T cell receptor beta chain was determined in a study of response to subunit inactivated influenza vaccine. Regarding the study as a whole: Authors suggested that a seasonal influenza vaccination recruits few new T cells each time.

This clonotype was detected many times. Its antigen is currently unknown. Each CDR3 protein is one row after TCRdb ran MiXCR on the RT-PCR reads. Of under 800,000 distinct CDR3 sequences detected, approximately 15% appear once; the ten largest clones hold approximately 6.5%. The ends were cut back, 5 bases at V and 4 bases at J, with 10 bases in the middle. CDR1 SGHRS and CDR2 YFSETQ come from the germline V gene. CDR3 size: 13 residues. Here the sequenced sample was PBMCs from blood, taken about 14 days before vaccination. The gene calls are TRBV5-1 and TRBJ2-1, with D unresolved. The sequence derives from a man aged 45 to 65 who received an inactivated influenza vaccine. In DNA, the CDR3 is TGCGCCAGCAGGGTAACGGAGTACAATGAGCAGTTCTTC. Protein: CASRVTEYNEQFF.